This T cell receptor beta chain is drawn from a study of blood T cell repertoires in COVID-19. For the study at large: T cells, B-cell-depleted T cells, or PBMCs supplied cDNA or gDNA.

J was trimmed by 2 bases and V by 6 bases; bases with no gene match: 5. This CDR3 is built from 15 residues. Per germline, CDR1 MDHEN and CDR2 SYDVKM. The authors' processing: Amplification from reference gene primers served as the basis for estimated nucleated cell counts. Sequencing was performed with immunoSEQ multiplex PCR; in TCRdb, only in-frame clones are kept and a portion is missing. V, J and clone size were drawn from that table, and D and trimming were deduced from the DNA. Of 20,000 to 30,000 clones listed, about 89% are singletons. This clone was observed once. The sample taken for sequencing was peripheral blood. The chain is built from TRBV28 and TRBJ1-5; 9 nucleotides match TRBD1. This clonotype originated in a man between 50 and 59 years old with active COVID-19. In DNA, the CDR3 is TGTGCCAGCAGCCACCGGACAGGGGGCAATCAGCCCCAGCATTTT. This gives the protein CASSHRTGGNQPQHF.